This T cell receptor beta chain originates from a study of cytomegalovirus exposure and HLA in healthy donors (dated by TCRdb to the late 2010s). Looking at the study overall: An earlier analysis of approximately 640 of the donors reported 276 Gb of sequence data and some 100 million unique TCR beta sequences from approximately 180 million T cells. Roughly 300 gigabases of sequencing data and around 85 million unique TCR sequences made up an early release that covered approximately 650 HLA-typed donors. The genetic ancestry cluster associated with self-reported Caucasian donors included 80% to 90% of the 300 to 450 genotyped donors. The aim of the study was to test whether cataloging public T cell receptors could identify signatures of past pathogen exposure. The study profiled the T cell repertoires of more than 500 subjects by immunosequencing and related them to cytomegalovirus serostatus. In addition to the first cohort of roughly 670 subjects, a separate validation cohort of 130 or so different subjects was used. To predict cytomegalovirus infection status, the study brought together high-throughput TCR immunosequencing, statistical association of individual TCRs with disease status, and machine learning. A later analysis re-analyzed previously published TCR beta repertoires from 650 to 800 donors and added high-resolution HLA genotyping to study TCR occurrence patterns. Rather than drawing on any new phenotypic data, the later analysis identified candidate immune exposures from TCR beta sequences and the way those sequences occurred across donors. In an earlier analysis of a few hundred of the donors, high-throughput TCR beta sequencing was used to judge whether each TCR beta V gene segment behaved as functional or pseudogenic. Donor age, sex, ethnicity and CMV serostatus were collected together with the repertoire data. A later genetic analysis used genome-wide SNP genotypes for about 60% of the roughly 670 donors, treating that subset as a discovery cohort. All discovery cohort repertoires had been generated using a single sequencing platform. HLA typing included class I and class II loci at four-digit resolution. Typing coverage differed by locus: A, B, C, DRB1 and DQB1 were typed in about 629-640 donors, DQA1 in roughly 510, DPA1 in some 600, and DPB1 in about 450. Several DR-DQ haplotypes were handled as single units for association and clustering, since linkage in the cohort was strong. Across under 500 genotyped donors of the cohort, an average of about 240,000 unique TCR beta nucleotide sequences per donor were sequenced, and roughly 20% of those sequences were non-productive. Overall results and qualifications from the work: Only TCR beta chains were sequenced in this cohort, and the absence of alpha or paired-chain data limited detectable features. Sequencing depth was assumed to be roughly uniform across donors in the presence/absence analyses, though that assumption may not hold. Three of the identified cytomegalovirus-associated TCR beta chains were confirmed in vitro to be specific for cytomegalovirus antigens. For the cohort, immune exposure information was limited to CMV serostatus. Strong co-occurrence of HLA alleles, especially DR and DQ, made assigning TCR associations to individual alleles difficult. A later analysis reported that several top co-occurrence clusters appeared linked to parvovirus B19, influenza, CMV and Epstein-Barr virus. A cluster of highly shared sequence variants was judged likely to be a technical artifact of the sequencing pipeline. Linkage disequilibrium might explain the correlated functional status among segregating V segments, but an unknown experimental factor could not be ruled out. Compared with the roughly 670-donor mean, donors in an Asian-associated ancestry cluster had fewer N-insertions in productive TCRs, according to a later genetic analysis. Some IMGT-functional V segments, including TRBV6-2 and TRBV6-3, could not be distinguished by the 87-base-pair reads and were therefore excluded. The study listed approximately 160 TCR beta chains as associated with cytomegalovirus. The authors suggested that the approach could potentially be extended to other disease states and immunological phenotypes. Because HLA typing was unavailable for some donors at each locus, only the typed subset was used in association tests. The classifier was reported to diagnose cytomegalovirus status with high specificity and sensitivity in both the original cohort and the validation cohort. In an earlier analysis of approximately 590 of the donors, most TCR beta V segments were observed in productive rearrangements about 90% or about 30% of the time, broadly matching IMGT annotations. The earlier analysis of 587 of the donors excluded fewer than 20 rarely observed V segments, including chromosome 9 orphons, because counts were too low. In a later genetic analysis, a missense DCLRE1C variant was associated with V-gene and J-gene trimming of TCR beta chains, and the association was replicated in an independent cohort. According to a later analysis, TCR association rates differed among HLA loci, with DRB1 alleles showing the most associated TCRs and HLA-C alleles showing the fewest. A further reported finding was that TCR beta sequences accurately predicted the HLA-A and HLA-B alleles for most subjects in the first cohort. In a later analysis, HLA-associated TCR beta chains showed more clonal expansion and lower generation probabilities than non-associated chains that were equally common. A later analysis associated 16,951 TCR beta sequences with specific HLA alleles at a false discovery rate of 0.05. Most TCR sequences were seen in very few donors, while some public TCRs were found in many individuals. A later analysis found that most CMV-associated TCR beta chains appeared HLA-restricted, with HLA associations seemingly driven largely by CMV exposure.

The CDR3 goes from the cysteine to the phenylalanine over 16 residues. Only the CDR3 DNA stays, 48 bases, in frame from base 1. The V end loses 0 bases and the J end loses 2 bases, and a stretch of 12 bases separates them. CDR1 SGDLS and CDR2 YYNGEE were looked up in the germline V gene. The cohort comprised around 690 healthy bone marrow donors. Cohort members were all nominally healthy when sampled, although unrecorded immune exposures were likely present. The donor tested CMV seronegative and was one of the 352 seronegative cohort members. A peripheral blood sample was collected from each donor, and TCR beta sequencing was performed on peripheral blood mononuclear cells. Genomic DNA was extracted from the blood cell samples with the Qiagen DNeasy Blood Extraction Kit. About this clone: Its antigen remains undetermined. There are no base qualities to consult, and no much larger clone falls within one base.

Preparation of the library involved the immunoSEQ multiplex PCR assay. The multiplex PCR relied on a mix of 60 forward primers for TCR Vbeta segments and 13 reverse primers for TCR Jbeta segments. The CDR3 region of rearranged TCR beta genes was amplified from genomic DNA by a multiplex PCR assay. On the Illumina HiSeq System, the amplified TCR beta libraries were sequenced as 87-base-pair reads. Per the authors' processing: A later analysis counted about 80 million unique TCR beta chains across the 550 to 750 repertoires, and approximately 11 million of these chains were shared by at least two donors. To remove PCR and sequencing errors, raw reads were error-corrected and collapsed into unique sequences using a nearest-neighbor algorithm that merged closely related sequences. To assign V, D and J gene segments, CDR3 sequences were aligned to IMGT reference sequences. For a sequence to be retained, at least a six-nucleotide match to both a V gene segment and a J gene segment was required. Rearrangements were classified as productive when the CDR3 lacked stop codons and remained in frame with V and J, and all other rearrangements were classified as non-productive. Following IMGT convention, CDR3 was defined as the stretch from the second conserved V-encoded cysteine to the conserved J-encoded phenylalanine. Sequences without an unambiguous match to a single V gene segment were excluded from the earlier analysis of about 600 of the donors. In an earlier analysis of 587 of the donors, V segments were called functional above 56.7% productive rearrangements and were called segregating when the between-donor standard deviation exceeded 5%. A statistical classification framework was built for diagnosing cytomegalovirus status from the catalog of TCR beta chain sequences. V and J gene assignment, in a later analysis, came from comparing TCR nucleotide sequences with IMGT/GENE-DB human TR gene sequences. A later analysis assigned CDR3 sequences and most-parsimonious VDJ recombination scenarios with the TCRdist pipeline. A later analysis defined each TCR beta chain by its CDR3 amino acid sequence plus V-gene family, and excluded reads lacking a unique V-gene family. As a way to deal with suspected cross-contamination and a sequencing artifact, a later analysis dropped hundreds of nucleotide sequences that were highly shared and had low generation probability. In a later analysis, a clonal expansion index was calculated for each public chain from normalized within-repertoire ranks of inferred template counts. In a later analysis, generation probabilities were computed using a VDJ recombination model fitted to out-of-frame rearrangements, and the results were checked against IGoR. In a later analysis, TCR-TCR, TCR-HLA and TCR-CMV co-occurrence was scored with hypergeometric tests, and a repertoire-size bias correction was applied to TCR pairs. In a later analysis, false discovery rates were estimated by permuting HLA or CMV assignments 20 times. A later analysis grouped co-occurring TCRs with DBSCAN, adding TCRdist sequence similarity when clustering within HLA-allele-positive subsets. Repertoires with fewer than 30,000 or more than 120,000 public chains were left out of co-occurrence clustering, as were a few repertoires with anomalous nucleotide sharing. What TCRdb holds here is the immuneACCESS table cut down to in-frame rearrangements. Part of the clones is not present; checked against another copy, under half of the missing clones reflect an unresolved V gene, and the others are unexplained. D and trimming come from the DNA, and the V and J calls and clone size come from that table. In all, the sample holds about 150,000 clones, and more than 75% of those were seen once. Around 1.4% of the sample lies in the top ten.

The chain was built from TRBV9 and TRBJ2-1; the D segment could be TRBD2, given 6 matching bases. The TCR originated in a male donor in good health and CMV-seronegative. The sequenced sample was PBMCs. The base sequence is TGTGCCAGCAGCGTAGGATCGCTAGCGACCTACAATGAGCAGTTCTTC. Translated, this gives CASSVGSLATYNEQFF.